This T cell receptor beta chain was captured in a study of CXCR3-negative and CXCR3-positive naive CD8 T cells. Study-level findings and limits: Sequencing showed both naive subsets with comparably high diversity, and memory CD8+ cells much lower. Comparison of naive CXCR3-negative and CXCR3-positive cells revealed similar TRBV-TRBJ usage, while memory cells differed.

Notes on this clonotype: Its matching antigen is unknown.

This CDR3 region has 16 residues. Germline assignment: CDR1 SGHRS and CDR2 YFSETQ. 5' RACE with UMI labels generated the TRB cDNA libraries. TCRdb re-called the 5' RACE reads and catalogs CDR3 proteins one per entry, DNA excluded. The listing contains 90,000 to 95,000 distinct CDR3 sequences. Investigators sorted each CD8+ T cell subset in triplicate, taking around 290,000 cells each time. CD45RO-CCR7+CD27+CD95- expression identified naive CD8+ T cells. The gene calls are TRBV5-1 and TRBJ1-2; TCRdb gives TRBD1 as the D gene, but with no DNA this cannot be confirmed. This receptor was obtained from a human donor in good health. Some clones in this sample may be carry-over from other donors' samples. Sequenced sample: naive CXCR3- CD8+ T cells from blood. Subset: CD45RO-CCR7+CD27+CD95- naive CD8+ T cells lacking CXCR3 (TNR3-). This chain's CDR3 is CASSTDSDLAYYGYTF.